These 6 T cell receptor beta chains share one sample of origin, sequenced in a study of Graves' ophthalmopathy and Graves' hyperthyroidism. The study amplified TCR beta CDR3 regions using RNA transcripts. An opening RT-PCR round employed HTBI primers and preceded a second-round multiplex PCR. TCRdb redid the calling of the multiplex PCR reads with MiXCR, one entry per CDR3 protein. The sample yields over a million distinct CDR3 sequences, about 38% seen once. The sequencing input was peripheral blood or thyroid tissue (not recorded which). These receptors were collected from an adult man with Graves' hyperthyroidism.

This clonotype occurred a few times. This chain uses TRBV6-1 with TRBJ2-2; 10 nucleotides match TRBD2. Germline assignment: CDR1 MNHNS and CDR2 SASEGT. V trimming: 4 bases; J trimming: 7 bases; junction bases outside the gene matches: 15. The CDR3 covers 18 residues. Here the CDR3 reads CASSAGLSGRGSGGELFF. The CDR3 DNA is TGTGCCAGCAGTGCTGGACTAAGCGGGAGGGGGTCTGGCGGGGAGCTGTTTTTT.

This chain links TRBV20-1 with TRBJ2-5; 12 bases map to TRBD1. The germline V gene encodes CDR1 DFQATT and CDR2 SNEGSKA (reference sequence). This CDR3 contains 15 residues. Germline trimming cut 5 bases from V and 5 bases from J; bases unmatched to any gene: 9. The CDR3 region is CSAGTGGSLRETQYF. The DNA for the CDR3 is TGCAGTGCTGGGACAGGGGGCTCGCTTCGGGAGACCCAGTACTTC.

This clonotype was recorded at least ten times. This sequence joins TRBV30 and TRBJ1-2; TRBD1 is a possible D gene (5 bases). The length of the CDR3 is 13 residues. Trimming took off 0 bases at V and 9 bases at J, with 14 bases between the two ends. Germline-derived CDR1 and CDR2 are GTSNPN and SVGIG (reference sequence). The DNA of the CDR3 is TGTGCCTGGAGTGTACAATCGGGGGGACGCTACACCTTC. It is translated as CAWSVQSGGRYTF.

This clonotype was recorded at least ten times. The CDR3 DNA is TGTGCCAGCAGCTTAGGCGGGGGACTACGTCAAGAGACCCAGTACTTC. Translated: CASSLGGGLRQETQYF. The chain recombines TRBV11-2 with TRBJ2-5, with 7 bases that match TRBD2. V shed 1 base and J 2 bases; nucleotides not matched to a gene: 7. This CDR3 is 16 amino acids long. CDR1 and CDR2 from the germline V gene are SGHAT and FQNNGV. Full variable domain (missing parts from reference TRBV11-2 and TRBJ2-5): EAGVAQSPRYKIIEKRQSVAFWCNPISGHATLYWYQQILGQGPKLLIQFQNNGVVDDSQLPKDRFSAERLKGVDSTLKIQPAKLEDSAVYLCASSLGGGLRQETQYFGPGTRLLVL.

This clonotype has at least ten counts. This chain connects TRBV6-5 to TRBJ1-6, with D unclear. The germline CDR1 and CDR2 sequences are MNHEY and SVGAGI. The ends were cut back, 6 bases at V and 0 bases at J, with 12 bases in the middle. The CDR3 spans 16 residues. Here the CDR3 DNA reads TGTGCCAGCAGCCAGAGGACGATCTCCTATAATTCACCCCTCCACTTT. It encodes CASSQRTISYNSPLHF.

The chain has TRBV5-6 and TRBJ2-2; the match to TRBD2 covers 9 bases. J was trimmed by 13 bases and V by 0 bases; bases with no gene match: 13. This CDR3 has 16 amino acids. Germline V gives CDR1 SGHDT, CDR2 YYEEEE. The DNA of the CDR3 is TGTGCCAGCAGCTTGGCAAGAAGCGGGGGGCCCGGTGGGCTGTTTTTT. Translation: CASSLARSGGPGGLFF.